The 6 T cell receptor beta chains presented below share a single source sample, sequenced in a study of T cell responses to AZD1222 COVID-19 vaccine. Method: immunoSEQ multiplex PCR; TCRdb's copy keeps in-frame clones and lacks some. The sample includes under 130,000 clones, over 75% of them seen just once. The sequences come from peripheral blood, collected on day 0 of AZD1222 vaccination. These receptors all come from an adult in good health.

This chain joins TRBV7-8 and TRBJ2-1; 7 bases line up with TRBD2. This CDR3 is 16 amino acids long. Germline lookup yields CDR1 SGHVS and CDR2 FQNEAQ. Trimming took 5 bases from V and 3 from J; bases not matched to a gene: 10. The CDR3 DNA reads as TGTGCCAGCAGCCGCCGGGCGGGGGAGAACTACAATGAGCAGTTCTTC. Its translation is CASSRRAGENYNEQFF. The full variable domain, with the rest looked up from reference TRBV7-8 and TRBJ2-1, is GAGVSQSPRYKVAKRGQDVALRCDPISGHVSLFWYQQALGQGPEFLTYFQNEAQLDKSGLPSDRFFAERPEGSVSTLKIQRTQQEDSAVYLCASSRRAGENYNEQFFGPGTRLTVL.

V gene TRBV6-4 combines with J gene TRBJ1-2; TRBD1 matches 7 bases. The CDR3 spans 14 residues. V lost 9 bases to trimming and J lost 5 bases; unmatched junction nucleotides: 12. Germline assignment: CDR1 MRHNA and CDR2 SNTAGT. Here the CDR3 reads CASRKGTESYGYTF. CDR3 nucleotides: TGTGCCAGTCGGAAAGGGACAGAATCTTATGGCTACACCTTC.

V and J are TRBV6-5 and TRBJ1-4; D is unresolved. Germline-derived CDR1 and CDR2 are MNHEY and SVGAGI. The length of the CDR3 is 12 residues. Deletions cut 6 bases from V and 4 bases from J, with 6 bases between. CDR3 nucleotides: TGTGCCAGCAGCGGGAATAATGAAAAACTGTTTTTT. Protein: CASSGNNEKLFF.

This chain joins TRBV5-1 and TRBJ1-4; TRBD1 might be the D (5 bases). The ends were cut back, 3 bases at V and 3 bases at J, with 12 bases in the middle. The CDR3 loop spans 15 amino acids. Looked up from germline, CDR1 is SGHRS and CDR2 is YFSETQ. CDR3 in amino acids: CASSWRTPSNEKLFF. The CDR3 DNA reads TGCGCCAGCAGCTGGAGGACACCCTCTAATGAAAAACTGTTTTTT.

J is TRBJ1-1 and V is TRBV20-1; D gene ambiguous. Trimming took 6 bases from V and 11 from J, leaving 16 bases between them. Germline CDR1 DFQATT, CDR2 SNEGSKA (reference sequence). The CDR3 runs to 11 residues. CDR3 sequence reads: CSAWALSRAFF. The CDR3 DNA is TGCAGTGCGTGGGCCCTCTCGAGGGCTTTCTTT.

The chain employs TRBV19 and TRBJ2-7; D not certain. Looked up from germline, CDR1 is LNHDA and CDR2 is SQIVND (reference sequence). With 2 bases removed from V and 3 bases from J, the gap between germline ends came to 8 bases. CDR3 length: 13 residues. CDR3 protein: CASSITVGYEQYF. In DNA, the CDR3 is TGTGCCAGTAGTATAACGGTGGGCTACGAGCAGTACTTC.